A selection of T cell receptor beta chains follows, all from one sample in a study of T cells in Graves' hyperthyroidism and ophthalmopathy. Each CDR3 protein gets one entry after TCRdb re-called the multiplex PCR reads with MiXCR. The sample records 550,000 to 600,000 distinct CDR3 sequences, 16% being singletons. The material sequenced was blood. The source is a woman younger than 35 with Graves' hyperthyroidism. Both conserved end residues are part of each CDR3. The D gene is left open where the match is weak. The size field is filled for only some rows; it gives once, few, many or a size class.

d_call	clone_size	v_call	j_call	cdr3_nt	cdr3_aa
NA	NA	TRBV30	TRBJ1-6	TGTGCCTGGAGTGTTTACGTCCGGGCACCCCTCCACTTT	CAWSVYVRAPLHF
TRBD2	many	TRBV20-1	TRBJ2-3	TGCAGTGCTAGAGAGCTTGTTCGAGAGCGGGAGGGGAAAGATACGCAGTATTTT	CSARELVREREGKDTQYF
NA	NA	TRBV12-3/TRBV12-4	TRBJ2-2	TGTGCCAGCAGTTTAAGTGGTGTTTTGAGTGGCACCGGGGAGCTGTTTTTT	CASSLSGVLSGTGELFF
TRBD2	many	TRBV19	TRBJ2-7	TGTGCCAGTAGTATCCTGGGACTACCTGAAAAGCAGTACTTC	CASSILGLPEKQYF
TRBD1	NA	TRBV4-3	TRBJ2-6	TGCGCCAGCAACGGATGGGACAGGGGGATTGGGGGGGCCAACGTCCTGACTTTC	CASNGWDRGIGGANVLTF
TRBD2	many	TRBV27	TRBJ2-1	TGTGCCAGCACAGAATCTACCCCGCTAGCGGGGCTCTACAATGAGCAGTTCTTC	CASTESTPLAGLYNEQFF
TRBD2	many	TRBV27	TRBJ2-7	TGTGCCAGCAGTCGGGAGGGGGGTAGGTCCTACGAGCAGTACTTC	CASSREGGRSYEQYF
TRBD2	many	TRBV7-9	TRBJ2-1	TGTGCCAGCAGCCCCCGAGTAGCGGGAGGCAGGGAGCAGTTCTTC	CASSPRVAGGREQFF
TRBD1	many	TRBV20-1	TRBJ2-5	TGCAGTGCTAGCCGACAGGGAATCGAAGAGACCCAGTACTTC	CSASRQGIEETQYF
TRBD2	NA	TRBV6-1	TRBJ2-1	TGTGCCAGCAGAAATGGACTAGCGGGAGTCTATGAGCAGTTCTTC	CASRNGLAGVYEQFF
TRBD2	NA	TRBV5-6	TRBJ2-3	TGTGCCAGCAGCTTGCTCGCCGCGGGGTTTCGGGAGGTCACAGATACGCAGTATTTT	CASSLLAAGFREVTDTQYF
NA	NA	TRBV30	TRBJ2-7	TGTGCCTGGAGTGTAAGTGCAGGGACCCCCTACGAGCAGTACTTC	CAWSVSAGTPYEQYF
NA	few	TRBV7-9	TRBJ2-6	TGTGCCAGCAGCTTAAACGGTGGCCCTGGGGCCAACGTCCTGACTTTC	CASSLNGGPGANVLTF
NA	many	TRBV20-1	TRBJ2-1	TGCAGTGCTCCGACACTCCTAGCGCAAACTTACAATGAGCAGTTCTTC	CSAPTLLAQTYNEQFF
TRBD2	NA	TRBV29-1	TRBJ2-3	TGCAGCGTTGGGGGCGGACTAGCGGGACCAGATACGCAGTATTTT	CSVGGGLAGPDTQYF